Shown below are 16 T cell receptor beta chains from a single sample sequenced in a study of blood T cell repertoires in COVID-19. Assay used: immunoSEQ multiplex PCR; TCRdb lists only in-frame clones, some missing. The sample carries under 70,000 clones, around 90% recorded once. The sample taken for sequencing was peripheral blood. The source is a man aged 55 to 70 with active COVID-19.

The chain joins TRBV5-3 to TRBJ2-3, with D uncertain. TRBV5-3 is flagged as an ORF with uncertain function. Between the trimmed V and J ends, which lost 1 base and 7 bases, there was a span of 7 bases. The CDR3 runs 12 residues. CDR3 region: CARSLSDYTQYF. CDR3 nucleotide sequence: TGTGCCAGAAGCTTGAGCGACTATACGCAGTATTTT.

This chain uses TRBV7-8 with TRBJ1-3; perhaps TRBD1 as D (5 bases). With 1 base removed from V and 1 base from J, the gap between germline ends came to 8 bases. Looked up from germline, CDR1 is SGHVS and CDR2 is FQNEAQ. This CDR3 has 15 residues. CDR3 nucleotides: TGTGCCAGCAGCTTAGGCGCAGGGTCTGGAAACACCATATATTTT. Translation gives CASSLGAGSGNTIYF.

This chain links TRBV29-1 with TRBJ1-5; 9 bases are shared with TRBD1. The CDR3 loop spans 13 amino acids. Per germline, CDR1 SQVTM and CDR2 ANQGSEA. With V trimmed by 6 bases and J by 6 bases, 6 bases remained unmatched. This CDR3 is CSVATGGRQPQHF. The CDR3, as DNA: TGCAGCGTCGCAACAGGGGGCCGTCAGCCCCAGCATTTT.

J is TRBJ2-7 and V is TRBV29-1; TRBD1 might be the D (5 bases). The CDR3 is 13 amino acids. CDR1 is SQVTM, CDR2 ANQGSEA, per germline. The V and J ends lost 1 base and 9 bases respectively, with 16 bases between them. The CDR3 bases are TGCAGCGTTGAAGCCCAAGGTGGGGCAGGGCAGTACTTC. Translated: CSVEAQGGAGQYF.

The chain combines TRBV2 with TRBJ2-4; TRBD2 aligns across 7 bases. The trim removed 11 bases at V and 7 bases at J, leaving 14 bases unmatched. The CDR3 is made up of 14 amino acids. CDR1 is SNHLY, CDR2 FYNNEI, per germline. In DNA form, the CDR3 reads TGTGCCCCAGCACGTAACGGGGAGGGGAACATTCAGTACTTC. Its translation: CAPARNGEGNIQYF.

The gene calls are TRBV7-6 and TRBJ2-5, with a weak D call TRBD2 (7 bases). V dropped 6 bases and J dropped 9 bases, with 23 bases sitting between them. Germline values: CDR1 SGHVS, CDR2 FNYEAQ. The CDR3 spans 15 residues. The DNA of the CDR3 is TGTGCCAGCAGACCCACAGGAGGGGGGGGTTCGGCCCAGTACTTC. It yields the protein CASRPTGGGGSAQYF.

The rearrangement links TRBV5-1 to TRBJ2-5; 7 bases align to TRBD1. V lost 0 bases to trimming and J lost 1 base; unmatched junction nucleotides: 3. This CDR3 has 15 residues. Germline CDR1 SGHRS, CDR2 YFSETQ. For the CDR3, the DNA is TGCGCCAGCAGCTTGGGGGACAGCTCCCAAGAGACCCAGTACTTC. Translated: CASSLGDSSQETQYF.

The V and J genes are TRBV6-5 and TRBJ1-1; TRBD1 aligns across 9 bases. In germline, CDR1 is MNHEY, CDR2 SVGAGI. V lost 6 bases to trimming and J lost 5 bases; unmatched junction nucleotides: 4. This CDR3 is 13 amino acids long. The CDR3 region is CASSYDRGTEAFF. CDR3 sequence (DNA): TGTGCCAGCAGCTACGACAGGGGGACTGAAGCTTTCTTT.

This clone was observed a few times. The chain couples TRBV30 to TRBJ1-3; tentatively, D is TRBD1 (6 bases). Trimming removed 8 bases from V and 1 base from J, with 15 bases in between. The CDR3 is 14 amino acids. CDR1 and CDR2 (germline): GTSNPN, SVGIG (reference sequence). CDR3 region: CAANREYSGNTIYF. Here the CDR3 DNA reads TGTGCCGCCAACAGGGAGTATTCTGGAAACACCATATATTTT.

About this clone itself: A junction end diverges from the germline sequence, so it may reflect a read error. The chain employs TRBV2 and TRBJ2-7, with D maybe TRBD1 (6 bases). CDR3 length equals 11 residues. The germline CDR1 and CDR2 sequences are SNHLY and FYNNEI. CDR3 sequence (DNA): TGTGCCAGCAGTGGGACAGACTACCCTGGCTTC. This sequence encodes CASSGTDYPGF. The full variable domain, rest sourced from reference TRBV2 and TRBJ2-7, is EPEVTQTPSHQVTQMGQEVILRCVPISNHLYFYWYRQILGQKVEFLVSFYNNEISEKSEIFDDQFSVERPDGSNFTLKIRSTKLEDSAMYFCASSGTDYPGFGPGTRLTVT.

This clone was observed a few times. The CDR3 bases are TGTGCCAGCAGGGGACAGGAGAATTCACCCCTCCACTTT. Translating gives CASRGQENSPLHF. The chain combines TRBV5-6 with TRBJ1-6; 8 bases are a match to TRBD1. Unmatched junction bases numbered 2, after V lost 5 bases and J lost 7 bases. The CDR3 loop spans 13 amino acids. The germline V gene encodes CDR1 SGHDT and CDR2 YYEEEE.

Concerning this clone itself: The sample holds other DNA sequences that translate to the same CDR3. The rearrangement links TRBV9 to TRBJ1-1; 8 bases are shared with TRBD1. CDR3 length: 15 amino acids. Germline trimming cut 4 bases from V and 0 bases from J; bases unmatched to any gene: 5. CDR1 SGDLS and CDR2 YYNGEE come from the germline V gene. In nucleotides, the CDR3 is TGTGCCAGCAGCCCTAGACAGGGGCTGAACACTGAAGCTTTCTTT. This encodes CASSPRQGLNTEAFF.

The CDR3 region has the DNA TGTGCCAGCTCAACTACAAGCGGGATTAAGACAGATACGCAGTATTTT. This translates into CASSTTSGIKTDTQYF. The chain has TRBV18 and TRBJ2-3, with 7 nucleotides matching TRBD2. This CDR3 contains 16 residues. V lost 5 bases and J lost 3; bases outside the gene matches: 11. CDR1 is KGHSH and CDR2 is LQKENI in the germline V gene.

CDR3: CASTGVAGNTIYF. DNA of the CDR3: TGTGCCAGTACCGGGGTGGCTGGAAACACCATATATTTT. The chain couples TRBV19 to TRBJ1-3; D is undetermined. The germline V gene encodes CDR1 LNHDA and CDR2 SQIVND (reference sequence). V shed 7 bases and J shed 2 bases, with 9 bases lying between them. The CDR3 loop spans 13 amino acids.

The chain recombines TRBV6-5 with TRBJ2-7, with 7 positions matching TRBD1. With V trimmed by 1 base and J by 3 bases, 6 bases remained unmatched. The V gene's germline CDR1 is MNHEY and CDR2 SVGAGI. The CDR3 covers 15 residues. The CDR3 DNA reads TGTGCCAGCAGTTACTATTCGTCAGGGGGCTACGAGCAGTACTTC. Translated, it gives CASSYYSSGGYEQYF.

The chain joins TRBV4-3 to TRBJ2-7; TRBD1 agrees at 7 bases. Germline-derived CDR1 and CDR2 are LGHNA and YSLEER. Losses at the gene ends were 0 bases for V and 5 bases for J; bases not matched to a gene: 7. This CDR3 spans 15 amino acids. CDR3 loop: CASSQDRQGQDEQYF. CDR3 nucleotide sequence: TGCGCCAGCAGCCAAGACCGACAGGGCCAGGACGAGCAGTACTTC.